This T cell receptor (beta chain) was found in a study of siplizumab effects on memory and regulatory T cells. The CDR3 runs to 15 residues. V lost 3 bases and J lost 7; bases outside the gene matches: 9. Germline V gene data show CDR1 as SGHRS and CDR2 as YFSETQ. Whole-study results and caveats: Alloreactive sequences traceable to unstimulated CD4+ memory cells were significantly reduced by siplizumab. Left unconfirmed was the suppressive function of proliferating Tregs from siplizumab cultures.

The table lists this clone with a count of one. Its antigen remains unidentified. Approximately 10^5 TCR templates were assayed per sample. Libraries were prepared by immunoSEQ multiplex PCR; TCRdb keeps only in-frame clonotypes and omits some of them. This sample has roughly 62,000 clones; roughly 85% occur once, and the top ten carry roughly 0.4%. The chain joins TRBV5-1 to TRBJ2-1, with 8 bases that match TRBD1. The material sequenced was memory CD4+ T cells sorted from blood. This clonotype was obtained from a human donor in good health. Here the CDR3 reads CASSSEGQALNEQFF. The DNA of the CDR3 is TGCGCCAGCAGCTCGGAGGGACAGGCTCTAAATGAGCAGTTCTTC.